These 2 T cell receptor beta chains were sequenced from one sample in a study of cytomegalovirus exposure and HLA in healthy donors. In the PCR, 60 Vbeta and 13 Jbeta primers were used. The repertoire was sequenced with immunoSEQ multiplex PCR; TCRdb's copy has only in-frame clones and lacks some. The table includes hundreds of thousands of clones, around four fifths detected once. Sequenced input: PBMCs. The receptor source for this set is a male donor in good health and CMV-seronegative.

V gene TRBV5-1 combines with J gene TRBJ1-1, with 12 bases matching TRBD1. This CDR3 has 16 amino acids. Trimming took 2 bases from V and 1 from J; bases not matched to a gene: 3. From germline, CDR1 is SGHRS and CDR2 YFSETQ. This CDR3 is CASSLGTGGWNTEAFF. The CDR3 DNA is TGCGCCAGCAGCTTAGGGACAGGGGGCTGGAACACTGAAGCTTTCTTT.

V usage is TRBV11-2 and J usage is TRBJ1-4, with D tentatively TRBD1 (6 bases). Trimming took 5 bases from V and 8 from J, leaving 15 bases between them. The CDR3 runs 14 residues. Germline V gene lookup returns CDR1 SGHAT and CDR2 FQNNGV. The CDR3 loop reads CASSPVAGAEKLFF. The CDR3 region has the DNA TGTGCCAGCAGCCCAGTGGCAGGGGCGGAAAAACTGTTTTTT.